The present TCR beta chain was sequenced within a study of T-cell memory formation after mild COVID-19. Study as a whole: Each donor largely had its own TCR clusters. Study conclusions and caveats: The study found contracting CD4+ clones mainly in CM and EM and contracting CD8+ clones in EMRA. Balance between CD4 and CD8 was seen in clones contracting day 15 to 85, and a CD4+ lean was seen in later expanders.

Regarding this clonotype: The antigen is undetermined.

This CDR3 has 15 residues. Germline loops: CDR1 LNHNV, CDR2 YYDKDF (reference sequence). After removal of 0 bases from V and 8 bases from J, the junction contained 6 bases not matched to a gene. TCRdb reprocessed the 5' RACE reads with MiXCR, giving one entry per CDR3 protein. The table lists roughly 200,000 distinct CDR3 sequences, roughly a fifth of them singletons. The sequencing sample was made of PBMCs or a T cell subset sorted from them (not recorded which). The chain carries TRBV15 and TRBJ2-1; TRBD2 aligns across 8 bases. This receptor was identified in an adult woman who had mild COVID-19 (a few samples of this study predate the infection). Cell type and time point are not known. This CDR3 reads CATSRDSGGAYEQFF. CDR3 sequence (DNA): TGTGCCACCAGCAGAGACTCCGGGGGGGCCTATGAGCAGTTCTTC. Filled out from reference TRBV15 and TRBJ2-1, the complete variable domain reads DAMVIQNPRYQVTQFGKPVTLSCSQTLNHNVMYWYQQKSSQAPKLLFHYYDKDFNNEADTPDNFQSRRPNTSFCFLDIRSPGLGDTAMYLCATSRDSGGAYEQFFGPGTRLTVL.